Following are 2 T cell receptor beta chains from one sample sequenced in a study of T cells in Graves' hyperthyroidism and ophthalmopathy (dated by TCRdb to the late 2010s). Library prep was done by multiplex PCR. Sequencing relied on an Illumina HiSeq 2000. The TCR beta CDR3 regions were amplified from RNA transcripts. A first-round RT-PCR of the TCR CDR3 used the HTBI primer set with the Qiagen OneStep RT-PCR kit. TCRdb reanalyzed the raw reads on its own, using fastp at Q25 for trimming and MiXCR for clone calling, and kept in-frame beta chains. Rows are unified per CDR3 protein, each entry keeping the most common DNA and genes. This sample holds about 640,000 distinct CDR3 sequences; roughly 20% were observed only once. The leading ten clones occupy 34% of the sample. Sequencing was done on a sample of blood. These TCRs come from a young man with Graves' ophthalmopathy.

Only a few counts were recorded for this clonotype. The junction and the germline gene differ at one end; a read error may be behind it. The chain combines TRBV7-9 with TRBJ2-7, with TRBD1 identical over 9 bases. The CDR3 runs to 17 residues. The germline CDR1 and CDR2 sequences are SEHNR and FQNEAQ (reference sequence). The CDR3 region is CASSLSPGQGISHEQYF. Here the CDR3 DNA reads TGTGCCAGCAGCTTAAGCCCGGGACAGGGTATCTCCCACGAGCAGTACTTC.

This clonotype was detected only a few times. The V gene is TRBV4-2, the J gene TRBJ2-3; 10 bases line up with TRBD1. V lost 0 bases to trimming and J lost 10 bases; unmatched junction nucleotides: 4. The CDR3 has 14 amino acids. Germline-derived CDR1 and CDR2 are LGHNA and YNFKEQ. DNA of the CDR3: TGTGCCAGCAGCCAAGAGGGGACAGGGGAAGCGCAGTATTTT. It yields the protein CASSQEGTGEAQYF.